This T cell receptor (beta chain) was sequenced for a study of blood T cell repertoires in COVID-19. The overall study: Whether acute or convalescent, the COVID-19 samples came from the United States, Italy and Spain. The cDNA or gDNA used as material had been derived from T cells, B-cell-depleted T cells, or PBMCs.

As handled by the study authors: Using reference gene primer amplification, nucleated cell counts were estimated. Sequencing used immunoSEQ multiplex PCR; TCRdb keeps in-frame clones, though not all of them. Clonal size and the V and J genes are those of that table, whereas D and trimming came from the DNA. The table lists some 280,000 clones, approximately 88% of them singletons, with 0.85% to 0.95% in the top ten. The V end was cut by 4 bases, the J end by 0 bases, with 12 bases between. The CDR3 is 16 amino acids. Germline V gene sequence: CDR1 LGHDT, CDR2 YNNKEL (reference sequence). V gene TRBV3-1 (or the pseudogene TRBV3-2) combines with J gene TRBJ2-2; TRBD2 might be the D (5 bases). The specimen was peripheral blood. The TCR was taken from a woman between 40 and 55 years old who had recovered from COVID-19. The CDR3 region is CASSPRAVTNTGELFF. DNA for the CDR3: TGTGCCAGCAGCCCGCGGGCGGTTACGAACACCGGGGAGCTGTTTTTT.